This is a list of T cell receptor beta chains from one sample in a study of technical replicates of blood from a few donors. TCRdb keeps only in-frame clones here, not all; method: immunoSEQ multiplex PCR. This table has about 78,000 clones, around 93% appearing once. Input material: T cells isolated from PBMCs. These receptors were collected from a human donor in good health. CDR3s include the opening cysteine and the closing phenylalanine or tryptophan. Fields, in order: CDR3 protein, CDR3 DNA, J gene, V gene, D gene, clone size. The D gene is left open where the match is weak. A row's size may be missing; if present it is once, few, many or a size class.

CASTKDSQWETQYF,TGTGCCAGCACCAAGGACAGCCAGTGGGAGACCCAGTACTTC,TRBJ2-5,TRBV9,NA,NA
CASRRGTGSAYNEQFF,TGTGCCAGCAGGCGGGGAACCGGGTCCGCCTACAATGAGCAGTTCTTC,TRBJ2-1,TRBV7-6,NA,NA
CATSPRQAYNEQFF,TGTGCCACCAGCCCGCGACAGGCCTACAATGAGCAGTTCTTC,TRBJ2-1,TRBV15,NA,NA
CASSLRQTNYGYTF,TGTGCCAGCAGCTTAAGACAGACTAACTATGGCTACACCTTC,TRBJ1-2,TRBV7-8,NA,NA
CASSLLGGKDGYTF,TGTGCCAGCAGCTTGCTCGGGGGAAAGGATGGCTACACCTTC,TRBJ1-2,TRBV5-5,NA,once
CASSRPQGADTEAFF,TGTGCCAGCAGCCGCCCGCAGGGGGCGGACACTGAAGCTTTCTTT,TRBJ1-1,TRBV13,TRBD1,NA
CASSLRGTGQGNEQYF,TGTGCCAGCAGCTTAAGAGGCACAGGACAGGGTAACGAGCAGTACTTC,TRBJ2-7,TRBV7-3,TRBD1,NA
CASGSSSGREADTQYF,TGTGCTAGTGGTTCTTCTAGCGGGAGGGAAGCAGATACGCAGTATTTT,TRBJ2-3,TRBV12-5,TRBD2,NA
CASSHARYAGSSNEQFF,TGTGCCAGCAGCCACGCCCGTTATGCGGGGTCGAGCAATGAGCAGTTCTTC,TRBJ2-1,TRBV9,NA,NA
CASSPSGNTIYF,TGTGCCAGCAGCCCGTCTGGAAACACCATATATTTT,TRBJ1-3,TRBV9,NA,NA
CASVNEGGGTEAFF,TGCGCCAGCGTCAACGAAGGGGGCGGAACTGAAGCTTTCTTT,TRBJ1-1,TRBV5-1,TRBD1,NA
CASSATTLRGIPDTQYF,TGTGCCAGCAGCGCAACGACCTTACGGGGGATACCAGATACGCAGTATTTT,TRBJ2-3,TRBV2,NA,NA
CASSLTGGYEQYF,TGTGCCAGCTCATTGACAGGGGGCTACGAGCAGTACTTC,TRBJ2-7,TRBV18,TRBD1,NA
CASSQELISGTGERNSPLHF,TGTGCCAGCAGCCAAGAATTAATATCCGGGACAGGGGAGAGAAATTCACCCCTCCACTTT,TRBJ1-6,TRBV14,TRBD1,NA
CASSFRPPDEQYF,TGTGCCAGCAGCTTCAGGCCGCCCGACGAGCAGTACTTC,TRBJ2-7,TRBV5-5,NA,NA
CASSLDARGYEQYF,TGTGCCAGCAGCTTAGATGCCAGGGGCTACGAGCAGTACTTC,TRBJ2-7,TRBV11-2,NA,NA
CASSQVGGLRSYNEQFF,TGCGCCAGCAGCCAAGTCGGCGGGCTTCGCTCCTACAATGAGCAGTTCTTC,TRBJ2-1,TRBV4-1,NA,NA
CASSQGLAGEGVGELFF,TGTGCCAGCAGCCAAGGACTAGCGGGGGAAGGGGTCGGGGAGCTGTTTTTT,TRBJ2-2,TRBV4-2,TRBD2,NA
CAWVDGLISGGAGDTQYF,TGTGCCTGGGTAGATGGGTTAATTAGCGGGGGGGCCGGTGATACGCAGTATTTT,TRBJ2-3,TRBV30,TRBD2,NA
CASSVGRAGSYEQYF,TGTGCCAGCAGCGTCGGGCGGGCGGGCTCCTACGAGCAGTACTTC,TRBJ2-7,TRBV9,NA,NA
CASSQVQGRSHYGYTF,TGTGCCAGCAGCCAGGTACAGGGGCGATCCCACTATGGCTACACCTTC,TRBJ1-2,TRBV4-2,TRBD1,NA
CASSPGQGAQPQHF,TGTGCCAGCAGCCCCGGACAGGGGGCCCAGCCCCAGCATTTT,TRBJ1-5,TRBV9,TRBD1,NA
CASSPAEGSGETQYF,TGTGCCAGCAGCCCCGCGGAAGGGAGTGGAGAGACCCAGTACTTC,TRBJ2-5,TRBV13,NA,NA
CASSLVGQGHSNQPQHF,TGTGCCAGCAGCTTAGTGGGACAGGGACATAGCAATCAGCCCCAGCATTTT,TRBJ1-5,TRBV7-9,TRBD1,NA
CASSQLAGGQETQYF,TGTGCCAGCAGCCAGCTAGCGGGGGGACAAGAGACCCAGTACTTC,TRBJ2-5,TRBV14,TRBD2,NA
CATSRDPLAGGTRPTYEQYF,TGTGCCACCAGCAGAGATCCACTAGCGGGAGGGACGCGCCCTACCTACGAGCAGTACTTC,TRBJ2-7,TRBV15,TRBD2,NA
CASSVADSGRLFRGANVLTF,TGTGCCAGCAGCGTAGCTGACAGCGGGAGGCTTTTCCGTGGGGCCAACGTCCTGACTTTC,TRBJ2-6,TRBV9,TRBD2,NA
CATEQVAGKGNIQYF,TGTGCCACCGAGCAGGTAGCGGGAAAGGGAAACATTCAGTACTTC,TRBJ2-4,TRBV19,TRBD2,NA
CASSETARLQPQHF,TGTGCCAGCAGTGAAACGGCCAGGCTACAGCCCCAGCATTTT,TRBJ1-5,TRBV2,NA,NA
CAWSVGAQYSLHF,TGTGCCTGGAGTGTGGGGGCTCAATATTCCCTCCACTTT,TRBJ1-6,TRBV30,NA,NA
CASGLVPPGGFRTEAFF,TGTGCTAGTGGTTTGGTGCCCCCAGGTGGGTTTAGGACTGAAGCTTTCTTT,TRBJ1-1,TRBV12-5,NA,NA
CASSLSVEGRYYGYTF,TGTGCCAGCAGTTTATCGGTGGAGGGTAGATACTATGGCTACACCTTC,TRBJ1-2,TRBV27,NA,NA
CASSVTGGEETQYF,TGTGCCAGCAGCGTCACAGGGGGTGAGGAGACCCAGTACTTC,TRBJ2-5,TRBV9,TRBD1,NA
CASSLVSAGGHNEQFF,TGTGCCAGCAGTTTAGTTTCCGCGGGAGGGCACAATGAGCAGTTCTTC,TRBJ2-1,TRBV27,TRBD2,few
CASSSGSGTVSSPLHF,TGTGCCAGCAGCTCCGGATCCGGGACAGTGTCTTCACCCCTCCACTTT,TRBJ1-6,TRBV5-6,TRBD1,NA
CASSDLAGSNTEAFF,TGTGCCAGCAGTGATCTGGCAGGGTCGAACACTGAAGCTTTCTTT,TRBJ1-1,TRBV25-1,NA,NA
CASSLGLAGVGYEQYF,TGTGCCAGCAGCTTAGGACTAGCGGGAGTGGGCTACGAGCAGTACTTC,TRBJ2-7,TRBV7-6,TRBD2,NA
CASSYSAGGPRNEQFF,TGTGCCAGCAGTTACTCGGCGGGAGGGCCGCGGAATGAGCAGTTCTTC,TRBJ2-1,TRBV6-5,TRBD2,NA
CASSFLSGNTEAFF,TGTGCCAGCAGCTTCTTATCGGGGAACACTGAAGCTTTCTTT,TRBJ1-1,TRBV5-6,NA,NA
CASSRHPTAKDEQYF,TGTGCCAGCAGCCGACACCCGACAGCGAAGGACGAGCAGTACTTC,TRBJ2-7,TRBV7-9,NA,NA
CASSFVSGGSDGTQYF,TGTGCCAGCAGTTTTGTAAGTGGCGGGAGTGATGGTACGCAGTATTTT,TRBJ2-3,TRBV28,TRBD2,NA
CASSLVGQSGYTF,TGTGCCAGCAGCTTAGTGGGGCAGAGTGGCTACACCTTC,TRBJ1-2,TRBV11-3,NA,NA
CSSRGGDSYEQYF,TGCAGCTCCCGGGGAGGGGACTCCTACGAGCAGTACTTC,TRBJ2-7,TRBV29-1,TRBD2,NA
CASSPTGSLLDTQYF,TGTGCCAGCAGCCCGACCGGGTCTTTACTCGATACGCAGTATTTT,TRBJ2-3,TRBV7-6,NA,NA
CASSPQGRSSTDTQYF,TGTGCCAGCAGCCCCCAGGGGCGATCTAGCACAGATACGCAGTATTTT,TRBJ2-3,TRBV5-4,NA,once
CASSLGTGVSAYEQYF,TGTGCCAGCAGTTTAGGAACAGGGGTCTCAGCCTACGAGCAGTACTTC,TRBJ2-7,TRBV28,TRBD1,NA
CASSPTAVRSGNTIYF,TGTGCCAGCAGCCCGACTGCCGTACGCTCTGGAAACACCATATATTTT,TRBJ1-3,TRBV7-9,NA,NA
CASGQGGYEQYF,TGTGCCAGCGGGCAAGGTGGCTACGAGCAGTACTTC,TRBJ2-7,TRBV6-1,NA,NA
CASSLEATGGEKLFF,TGTGCCAGCAGCTTAGAAGCGACAGGGGGAGAAAAACTGTTTTTT,TRBJ1-4,TRBV7-2,TRBD1,NA
CATETGQASTFF,TGTGCCACCGAGACTGGCCAAGCGTCGACTTTCTTT,TRBJ1-1,TRBV7-9,NA,few
CAWSASSGVWEETQYF,TGTGCCTGGAGTGCTTCTAGCGGGGTTTGGGAGGAGACCCAGTACTTC,TRBJ2-5,TRBV30,TRBD2,NA
CASSWRGPHPYEQYF,TGTGCCAGCAGCTGGAGGGGACCCCACCCCTACGAGCAGTACTTC,TRBJ2-7,TRBV11-2,NA,NA
CASSLGQGYQPQHF,TGTGCCAGCTCACTCGGACAGGGGTATCAGCCCCAGCATTTT,TRBJ1-5,TRBV18,TRBD1,NA
CACRQGAYGYTF,TGTGCCTGCAGACAGGGTGCCTATGGCTACACCTTC,TRBJ1-2,TRBV19,TRBD1,NA
CASSLASSGQETQYF,TGCGCCAGCAGCTTGGCGTCTAGCGGCCAAGAGACCCAGTACTTC,TRBJ2-5,TRBV5-1,TRBD2,NA
CASSRRTGAYEQYF,TGTGCCAGCAGTCGAAGAACAGGGGCCTACGAGCAGTACTTC,TRBJ2-7,TRBV9,TRBD1,NA
CASGGRVREQYF,TGTGCCAGCGGGGGCAGGGTTAGAGAGCAGTACTTC,TRBJ2-7,TRBV7-9,NA,NA